The 31 T cell receptor beta chains listed next were all sequenced from one sample in a study of OX40 agonist ivuxolimab in advanced cancers. Repertoires were generated with immunoSEQ multiplex PCR, while TCRdb's copy carries only in-frame clones and drops some. The data contain more than 45,000 clones, roughly 82% of them singletons. Sequenced material: CD4+ or CD8+ T cells sorted from blood, taken in a trial of the OX40 agonist ivuxolimab. These receptors were taken from an adult with an advanced solid tumor such as melanoma, head and neck, liver or kidney cancer.

This chain connects TRBV19 to TRBJ1-1; 7 bases line up with TRBD1. V lost 5 bases and J lost 1; bases outside the gene matches: 7. Germline V gene sequence: CDR1 LNHDA, CDR2 SQIVND (reference sequence). The CDR3 loop spans 15 amino acids. The CDR3 sequence is CASSPRQGQNTEAFF. The CDR3 region has the DNA TGTGCCAGTAGTCCCCGACAGGGACAGAACACTGAAGCTTTCTTT.

The genes are TRBV7-2 and TRBJ1-3; D might be TRBD1 (6 bases). V lost 5 bases to trimming and J lost 0 bases, with 11 bases between them. CDR3 length equals 15 residues. Per germline, CDR1 SGHTA and CDR2 FQGNSA. The CDR3 spells CASSQDRSSGNTIYF. The CDR3 region has the DNA TGTGCCAGCAGCCAAGACAGGAGCTCTGGAAACACCATATATTTT. Full variable domain (missing parts from reference TRBV7-2 and TRBJ1-3): GAGVSQSPSNKVTEKGKDVELRCDPISGHTALYWYRQSLGQGLEFLIYFQGNSAPDKSGLPSDRFSAERTGGSVSTLTIQRTQQEDSAVYLCASSQDRSSGNTIYFGEGSWLTVV.

The gene calls are TRBV30 and TRBJ1-5; no reliable D call. Germline values: CDR1 GTSNPN, CDR2 SVGIG (reference sequence). The CDR3 runs to 13 residues. V was shortened by 3 bases and J by 3 bases, with 9 bases between the two germline ends. The CDR3 DNA sequence: TGTGCCTGGAGCCCGGAACTCAATCAGCCCCAGCATTTT. This gives the protein CAWSPELNQPQHF.

This chain joins TRBV4-3 and TRBJ1-2; unclear D gene. The CDR3 runs 14 residues. Germline CDR1 reads LGHNA; CDR2 reads YSLEER. V lost 0 bases and J 4 bases, leaving 9 bases between the germline ends. CDR3: CASSQDYSPYGYTF. The CDR3 nucleotides are TGCGCCAGCAGCCAAGACTACAGCCCCTATGGCTACACCTTC.

This clone came up a few times. CDR3 nucleotides: TGTGCCTGGAGTGTACATGGCACAGCCCGGGCCCAGTACTTC. It codes for CAWSVHGTARAQYF. This chain links TRBV30 with TRBJ2-5; D is ambiguous. The V and J ends lost 0 bases and 9 bases respectively, with 17 bases between them. CDR3 length equals 14 residues. Germline CDR1 GTSNPN, CDR2 SVGIG (reference sequence).

The chain joins TRBV19 to TRBJ1-3; D is unresolved. Trimming shortened V by 7 bases and J by 1 base, and 11 bases separated the two germline ends. Germline V lookup: CDR1 LNHDA, CDR2 SQIVND (reference sequence). The CDR3 totals 14 residues. This chain's CDR3 is CASTPKASGNTIYF. CDR3 bases: TGTGCCAGTACCCCGAAGGCTTCTGGAAACACCATATATTTT.

The chain employs TRBV7-2 and TRBJ1-6, with TRBD1 identical over 7 bases. The CDR3 is 16 amino acids. J gave up 9 bases and V 5 bases, and 13 bases lay outside the gene matches. The germline V gene encodes CDR1 SGHTA and CDR2 FQGNSA. The CDR3 reads CASSTEGGSWSSPLHF. CDR3 coding DNA: TGTGCCAGCAGCACAGAAGGGGGCAGTTGGTCTTCACCCCTCCACTTT.

The chain recombines TRBV9 with TRBJ1-6; 8 nucleotides line up with TRBD1. CDR1 is SGDLS, CDR2 YYNGEE, per germline. The J segment lost 7 bases and the V segment lost 4 bases, leaving 10 bases of the junction unmatched. The CDR3 is 16 residues long. The CDR3 bases are TGTGCCAGCAGCCCGAGGACAGGGTCCGGGAATTCACCCCTCCACTTT. This codes for CASSPRTGSGNSPLHF.

The chain couples TRBV7-9 to TRBJ2-1; tentatively, D is TRBD1 (5 bases). V was clipped by 2 bases and J by 14 bases, with 13 bases between them. Germline CDR1 reads SEHNR; CDR2 reads FQNEAQ (reference sequence). This CDR3 is 12 amino acids long. CDR3 region: CASSLQGTWKFF. CDR3 nucleotides: TGTGCCAGCAGCTTACAGGGTACGTGGAAGTTCTTC.

The chain links TRBV19 to TRBJ1-2; perhaps TRBD1 as D (6 bases). The CDR3 is made up of 12 amino acids. V lost 10 bases and J 4 bases, leaving 13 bases between the germline ends. CDR1 LNHDA and CDR2 SQIVND come from the germline V gene (reference sequence). The CDR3 reads CATGGGGYGYTF. In DNA form, the CDR3 reads TGTGCCACCGGGGGGGGCGGCTATGGCTACACCTTC. The complete variable domain, with remaining parts taken from reference TRBV19 and TRBJ1-2, reads DGGITQSPKYLFRKEGQNVTLSCEQNLNHDAMYWYRQDPGQGLRLIYYSQIVNDFQKGDIAEGYSVSREKKESFPLTVTSAQKNPTAFYLCATGGGGYGYTFGSGTRLTVV.

The gene calls are TRBV28 and TRBJ1-5; 12 nucleotides agree with TRBD1. This CDR3 has 16 amino acids. V was clipped by 6 bases and J by 3 bases; unmatched bases: 6. CDR1 and CDR2 from the germline V gene are MDHEN and SYDVKM. For the CDR3, the DNA is TGTGCCAGCAGCTCGGGGACAGGGGGCTACAATCAGCCCCAGCATTTT. Encoded protein: CASSSGTGGYNQPQHF.

V and J are TRBV10-1 and TRBJ2-5, with 12 bases identical to TRBD2. The CDR3 is 16 residues long. V shed 5 bases and J 3 bases; nucleotides not matched to a gene: 7. Germline V lookup: CDR1 WNHNN, CDR2 SYGVQD (reference sequence). The CDR3 sequence: CASSLQRLAGEETQYF. The CDR3 coding sequence is TGCGCCAGCAGTTTACAACGACTAGCGGGAGAAGAGACCCAGTACTTC.

The V call is TRBV7-8, the J call TRBJ2-5, with 11 bases that match TRBD2. Trimming cost V 3 bases and J 4 bases; bases outside gene matches: 4. CDR3 length: 15 amino acids. Germline values: CDR1 SGHVS, CDR2 FQNEAQ. This CDR3 is CASSFSGGAGETQYF. Here the CDR3 DNA reads TGTGCCAGCAGCTTTAGCGGGGGGGCGGGAGAGACCCAGTACTTC.

The rearrangement uses TRBV5-1 and TRBJ2-5, with D possibly TRBD2 on 6 matching bases. Germline V CDR1 and CDR2: SGHRS, YFSETQ. Trimming took 4 bases from V and 4 from J, leaving 11 bases between them. There are 13 residues in the CDR3. CDR3 DNA: TGCGCCAGCAGCGGTGGACTATCAGAGACCCAGTACTTC. Its protein is CASSGGLSETQYF.

The rearrangement links TRBV4-1 to TRBJ2-5; either TRBD1 or TRBD2 may fit D (5 bases each). The J call could be wrong; TRBJ2-7 is a better fit for the DNA end. Germline loops: CDR1 MGHRA, CDR2 YSYEKL. The CDR3 spans 15 residues. DNA for the CDR3: TGCGCCAGCAGCCAACCGTGGGACGGCTCCTACGAGCAGTACTTC. This gives the protein CASSQPWDGSYEQYF.

This sequence joins TRBV9 and TRBJ1-5; the D gene is possibly TRBD1 (5 bases). This CDR3 is built from 14 residues. Trimming removed 4 bases from V and 1 base from J, with 9 bases in between. Germline assignment: CDR1 SGDLS and CDR2 YYNGEE. The CDR3 loop reads CASSSGTSNQPQHF. As DNA, the CDR3 is TGTGCCAGCAGCTCTGGGACCAGCAATCAGCCCCAGCATTTT.

In nucleotides, the CDR3 is TGTGCCAGCAGTGAACAGAGACTAGCGGGAGCGGGGACCCAGTACTTC. It encodes CASSEQRLAGAGTQYF. The chain joins TRBV6-1 to TRBJ2-5; 12 nucleotides agree with TRBD2. This CDR3 comprises 16 residues. V was pared by 2 bases and J by 7 bases, with 8 bases of the junction left unmatched. Germline CDR1 and CDR2: MNHNS and SASEGT.

V is TRBV29-1 and J is TRBJ1-5, with 9 bases that match TRBD1. Germline assignment: CDR1 SQVTM and CDR2 ANQGSEA. The V gene end was trimmed by 6 bases and the J gene end by 0 bases; junction bases not matched to a gene: 9. This CDR3 contains 16 residues. The CDR3: CSVTTGGPDSNQPQHF. CDR3 in DNA: TGCAGCGTAACGACAGGGGGACCTGATAGCAATCAGCCCCAGCATTTT.

The chain is built from TRBV6-5 and TRBJ2-7; D gene ambiguous. Germline values: CDR1 MNHEY, CDR2 SVGAGI. This CDR3 is built from 12 residues. V lost 5 bases and J lost 3, with 8 bases in between. For the CDR3, the DNA is TGTGCCAGCAGTGAAGTGAACTACGAGCAGTACTTC. It encodes CASSEVNYEQYF.

Details on this clone: A read error may produce the germline difference seen at one junction end. V usage is TRBV5-4 and J usage is TRBJ1-5; the D is unclear. CDR1 and CDR2 (germline): SGHNT, YYREEE (reference sequence). The CDR3 loop spans 13 amino acids. CDR3: CASSQTPDQPQHF. For the CDR3, the DNA is TGCGCCAGCAGCCAAACCCCCGACCAGCCCCAGCATTTT.

The rearrangement joins TRBV11-2 to TRBJ2-3, with 10 nucleotides matching TRBD2. From germline, CDR1 is SGHAT and CDR2 FQNNGV. V lost 4 bases to trimming and J lost 4 bases; unmatched junction nucleotides: 2. The CDR3 consists of 14 residues. CDR3 region: CASSSGLAADTQYF. The CDR3, as DNA: TGTGCCAGCAGCTCCGGACTAGCGGCAGATACGCAGTATTTT.

The gene calls are TRBV9 and TRBJ2-1; 9 bases align to TRBD2. The V gene end was trimmed by 4 bases and the J gene end by 2 bases; junction bases not matched to a gene: 7. The CDR3 loop spans 16 amino acids. CDR1 and CDR2 from the germline V gene are SGDLS and YYNGEE. CDR3 coding DNA: TGTGCCAGCAGCTCCTTGGGCGGGGGGGCCTACAATGAGCAGTTCTTC. Its protein product is CASSSLGGGAYNEQFF.

V and J are TRBV5-1 and TRBJ2-1; 8 bases match TRBD2. V gave up 2 bases and J gave up 2 bases; unmatched junction bases: 9. The CDR3 is 17 amino acids. Germline loops: CDR1 SGHRS, CDR2 YFSETQ. The CDR3, as DNA: TGCGCCAGCAGCTTTTTACCTAGCGGGCCGACCTACAATGAGCAGTTCTTC. Its translation: CASSFLPSGPTYNEQFF.

The chain combines TRBV7-3 with TRBJ2-1; 8 bases align to TRBD2. The CDR3 runs 17 residues. Germline CDR1 is SGHTA and CDR2 is FQGTGA. V lost 2 bases, J lost 2 bases, and 8 bases stayed unmatched. CDR3 in amino acids: CASSLDPGLGTYNEQFF. The CDR3 DNA is TGTGCCAGCAGCTTAGACCCGGGACTAGGAACCTACAATGAGCAGTTCTTC.

In this sample, this clone turned up once. The V and J genes are TRBV25-1 and TRBJ2-7; 9 bases map to TRBD1. The CDR3 runs to 13 residues. V was clipped by 5 bases and J by 5 bases; unmatched bases: 4. The germline V gene has CDR1 MGHDK and CDR2 SYGVNS. The CDR3 coding sequence is TGTGCCAGCAGTCCGGGACAGGGAAACGAGCAGTACTTC. Amino acids: CASSPGQGNEQYF.

V usage is TRBV18 and J usage is TRBJ2-3, with D possibly matching TRBD2 (5 bases). The CDR3 is made up of 16 amino acids. Trimming removed 2 bases at V and 1 base at J, with 13 bases between. Germline V gene lookup returns CDR1 KGHSH and CDR2 LQKENI. The CDR3 region has the DNA TGTGCCAGCTCACCAAGGACTGCCGTAGGCACAGATACGCAGTATTTT. It yields the protein CASSPRTAVGTDTQYF.

The chain has TRBV7-2 and TRBJ1-5; D gene unclear. V gave up 1 base and J gave up 3 bases, with 13 bases separating them. The germline V gene has CDR1 SGHTA and CDR2 FQGNSA. The CDR3 is 16 amino acids. The CDR3 region has the DNA TGTGCCAGCAGCTTAGGCTCGGGGTGGGACAATCAGCCCCAGCATTTT. Protein product: CASSLGSGWDNQPQHF.

The rearrangement links TRBV6-1 to TRBJ1-1; D ambiguous. The V and J ends lost 4 bases and 1 base respectively, with 10 bases between them. The CDR3 is 14 amino acids. CDR1 and CDR2 from the germline V gene are MNHNS and SASEGT. Written as DNA, the CDR3 is TGTGCCAGCAGTGTAGGCAGGACGAACACTGAAGCTTTCTTT. It specifies CASSVGRTNTEAFF.

The chain is built from TRBV5-1 and TRBJ1-1, with no clear D. This CDR3 is built from 12 residues. Germline CDR1 reads SGHRS; CDR2 reads YFSETQ. V was trimmed by 5 bases and J by 12 bases, leaving 17 bases between them. CDR3 amino acids: CASRVSPGITFF. DNA for the CDR3: TGCGCCAGCAGGGTTTCTCCCGGGATAACTTTCTTT.

In its sample, this clone was seen a few times. This sequence joins TRBV15 and TRBJ1-6, with TRBD1 matching 7 bases. The CDR3 consists of 15 residues. Germline trimming cut 5 bases from V and 9 bases from J; bases unmatched to any gene: 10. The V gene's germline CDR1 is LNHNV and CDR2 YYDKDF (reference sequence). The CDR3 spells CATSGSGTASSPLHF. The CDR3 bases are TGTGCCACCAGCGGCTCCGGGACAGCCTCTTCACCCCTCCACTTT. The full variable domain, in which reference TRBV15 and TRBJ1-6 provide the parts outside the CDR3, is DAMVIQNPRYQVTQFGKPVTLSCSQTLNHNVMYWYQQKSSQAPKLLFHYYDKDFNNEADTPDNFQSRRPNTSFCFLDIRSPGLGDTAMYLCATSGSGTASSPLHFGNGTRLTVT.

The J gene is TRBJ2-1, the V gene TRBV28; tentatively, D is TRBD1 (5 bases). In germline, CDR1 is MDHEN, CDR2 SYDVKM. V lost 5 bases, J lost 10 bases, and 6 bases lay in between. CDR3 length: 10 residues. CDR3 protein: CASSQGEQFF. The CDR3 DNA is TGTGCCAGCAGTCAGGGAGAGCAGTTCTTC.